This T cell receptor beta chain is drawn from a study of T-cell memory formation after mild COVID-19 (dated by TCRdb to the early 2020s). Study-level background: TCR sequence clusters from the two donors were largely donor specific. T-cell clones expanding and contracting after mild COVID-19 in a couple of donors were tracked by longitudinal TCRalpha and TCRbeta repertoire sequencing. The cohort comprised two young, previously healthy adult volunteers, one female and one male. Study-level results and caveats: Contracting CD4+ clones turned up mainly in the CM and EM memory subsets, whereas EMRA was where CD8+ clones were enriched. Clones contracting from day 15 to 85 had balanced CD4/CD8 phenotypes, while a second wave expanding from day 15 to 37 was biased towards CD4+. SARS-CoV-2 specificity of the second-wave clones peaking on day 37 was not confirmed. Some responding clones were detected in pre-infection memory, which suggested that pre-existing cross-reactive memory T cells had joined the SARS-CoV-2 response. The study covered only a couple of mild cases, and larger cohorts including severe cases with pre-infection samples were considered necessary.

CDR1 LNHDA and CDR2 SQIVND were looked up in the germline V gene (reference sequence). V was cut back by 5 bases and J by 4 bases, leaving a gap of 11 bases between them. Measured from the cysteine to the phenylalanine, the CDR3 is 13 residues long. The sequence is cut down to CDR3 DNA, 39 bases in frame from base 1. This clonotype was seen many times. The target of this receptor is not known. Per-base quality was not reported, and no clone a single base away is much larger than it. Instrument on record: Illumina NovaSeq 6000. TCRalpha and TCRbeta cDNA libraries were built by 5'RACE with constant-segment primers, adding sample barcodes and unique molecular identifiers. Trizol reagent was used to extract RNA from every sample. Library amplification was performed in two PCR steps, and a second sample barcode and Illumina TruSeq adapters were introduced in the second step. Sequencing of libraries was performed on an Illumina NovaSeq with 2 x 150 bp paired-end reads. The paper's processing steps were these. The reads were demultiplexed and collapsed into UMI-guided consensus sequences using migec v1.2.7. With mixcr v2.1.11, UMI consensuses were aligned to TRA and TRB V and J templates and assembled into clonotypes. Expanded or contracted clonotypes were those called significant by both edgeR and NoisET, with noise models trained on biological replicates. edgeR calls used a false discovery rate-adjusted p below 0.01 and a log2 fold-change threshold of 1. As an exploratory analysis of dynamics, PCA with hierarchical clustering was applied to max-normalized trajectories of the 1000 most abundant clonotypes. Each responding clone was given a CD4 or CD8 phenotype based on the CD4+ and CD8+ repertoires, which had been sequenced separately. TCRdb redid the processing of the public reads, applying fastp at Q25 and MiXCR, and retained in-frame beta chains. Every CDR3 protein is listed once, alongside the most common genes and DNA of its rows. What appears here as the V and J calls and clone size reflects TCRdb's work, not the paper's. This sample is represented by some 300,000 distinct CDR3 sequences; roughly 19% of them were singletons. The ten top clones hold 21% of the sample.

PBMCs were isolated by Ficoll-Paque density gradient centrifugation. The source of this sequence is a man between 18 and 29 years old who had mild COVID-19 (a few samples of this study predate the infection). The sample titles of this study are shuffled in the database, so cell type and time point are left out; the donor was told from shared clones. Sequencing input: PBMCs or a T cell subset sorted from them (not recorded which). This chain is built from TRBV19 and TRBJ1-1; 5 matching bases give a weak D call of TRBD1. In nucleotide form, the sequence is TGTGCCAGTAGTCCCCAGGGCCCCACTGAAGCTTTCTTT. This sequence encodes CASSPQGPTEAFF.